Below are 27 T cell receptor beta chains sequenced from a single sample in a study of early T cells in non-severe SARS-CoV-2 infection. Each CDR3 protein gets one entry after TCRdb re-called the 5' RACE reads with MiXCR. The sample lists approximately 52,000 distinct CDR3 sequences, roughly 8% occurring once. The material sequenced was whole blood. Receptor source: an adult who was a healthcare worker with PCR-confirmed SARS-CoV-2 infection or an uninfected control (not recorded which).

This clonotype was observed a handful of times. The chain is built from TRBV28 and TRBJ2-5, with D possibly being TRBD1 (5 bases). CDR3 length: 15 residues. Germline CDR1 is MDHEN and CDR2 is SYDVKM. V was cut by 6 bases and J by 3 bases, with 17 bases left in between. CDR3 DNA sequence: TGTGCCAGCAGCGGACAAGGATTCGAAGAAGAGACCCAGTACTTC. It is translated as CASSGQGFEEETQYF.

A few counts support this clonotype. The rearrangement uses TRBV14 and TRBJ2-6; D ambiguous. Germline lookup yields CDR1 SGHDN and CDR2 FVKESK. The CDR3 sequence is 14 residues long. Trimming stripped 4 bases from V and 0 bases from J, with 4 bases between. The CDR3 sequence is CASSRSSGANVLTF. The CDR3 region has the DNA TGTGCCAGCAGCCGTAGCTCTGGGGCCAACGTCCTGACTTTC. The entire variable domain, with the rest obtained from reference TRBV14 and TRBJ2-6, is as follows: EAGVTQFPSHSVIEKGQTVTLRCDPISGHDNLYWYRRVMGKEIKFLLHFVKESKQDESGMPNNRFLAERTGGTYSTLKVQPAELEDSGVYFCASSRSSGANVLTFGAGSRLTVL.

This clonotype was counted only a few times. The CDR3 bases are TGTGCCAGCAGTTCACCGTCGAGAACCTCCTACGAGCAGTACTTC. This translates into CASSSPSRTSYEQYF. The rearrangement uses TRBV28 and TRBJ2-7; D gene uncertain. Trimming removed 4 bases at V and 0 bases at J, with 13 bases between. CDR1 is MDHEN and CDR2 is SYDVKM in the germline V gene. CDR3 length: 15 residues.

This clonotype has more than one count but fewer than ten. This rearrangement joins TRBV28 to TRBJ2-7, with 10 bases aligning to TRBD1. V was clipped by 7 bases and J by 3 bases; unmatched bases: 6. Germline V gives CDR1 MDHEN, CDR2 SYDVKM. The CDR3 spans 14 residues. CDR3 sequence: CASIRDRGLYEQYF. The CDR3 region has the DNA TGTGCCAGCATTCGGGACAGGGGACTCTACGAGCAGTACTTC.

This clonotype was picked up a small number of times. J is TRBJ1-6 and V is TRBV12-5; no definite D call. Trimming took 6 bases from V and 4 from J, leaving 16 bases between them. Looked up from germline, CDR1 is LGHNT and CDR2 is FRNRAP. The CDR3 loop spans 16 amino acids. The DNA of the CDR3 is TGTGCTAGTGGGACGAAGGCGGGCCGATATAATTCACCCCTCCACTTT. Its protein is CASGTKAGRYNSPLHF.

At least ten counts were recorded for this clonotype. An end of the junction does not agree with germline; a read error may underlie this. The CDR3 region has the DNA TGCGCCAGCAGTCAGGAGGGATCAGATACGCAGTATTTT. It is translated as CASSQEGSDTQYF. The gene calls are TRBV3-1 and TRBJ2-3; possible D gene TRBD2, 6 bases. This CDR3 spans 13 amino acids. Germline CDR1 LGHDT, CDR2 YNNKEL (reference sequence).

The V and J genes are TRBV6-1 and TRBJ2-7; 8 nucleotides agree with TRBD1. Germline V gene data show CDR1 as MNHNS and CDR2 as SASEGT. Unmatched junction bases numbered 9, after V lost 2 bases and J lost 6 bases. There are 15 residues in the CDR3. CDR3 DNA: TGTGCCAGCAGTGAAAGGATGACAGGGGACGGCGAGCAGTACTTC. Encoded protein: CASSERMTGDGEQYF.

This clonotype has a handful of counts. The chain combines TRBV20-1 with TRBJ2-7; D not certain. The CDR3 spans 14 residues. Trimming removed 5 bases at V and 5 bases at J, with 19 bases between. Germline CDR1 is DFQATT and CDR2 is SNEGSKA (reference sequence). The CDR3 reads CSALTSSGFDEQYF. As DNA, the CDR3 is TGCAGTGCTCTTACTTCCTCCGGGTTCGACGAGCAGTACTTC.

The chain employs TRBV4-1 and TRBJ2-5; D is undetermined. The CDR3 has 15 residues. CDR1 and CDR2 (germline): MGHRA, YSYEKL. V lost 0 bases to trimming and J lost 4 bases, with 12 bases between them. CDR3 amino acids: CASSQDLRAGETQYF. Written as DNA, the CDR3 is TGCGCCAGCAGCCAAGACCTCCGCGCAGGAGAGACCCAGTACTTC.

The rearrangement joins TRBV6-2 or TRBV6-3 to TRBJ2-7; D uncertain. The CDR3 is 12 residues long. CDR1 MNHEY and CDR2 SVGEGT come from the germline V gene. The germline V and J ends were trimmed by 6 bases and 12 bases, with 18 bases remaining between them. The CDR3 reads CASRSGDFPPYF. The DNA of the CDR3 is TGTGCCAGCAGGTCCGGCGACTTCCCCCCGTACTTC.

This clonotype has only a few counts. The chain combines TRBV10-3 with TRBJ2-2, with TRBD1 matching over 8 bases. This CDR3 contains 15 residues. V lost 2 bases, J lost 2 bases, and 1 base stayed unmatched. Per germline, CDR1 ENHRY and CDR2 SYGVKD. The DNA for the CDR3 is TGTGCCATCAGTGAGGACAGGGGCAACACCGGGGAGCTGTTTTTT. Protein: CAISEDRGNTGELFF.

This clonotype appeared many times. The chain carries TRBV30 and TRBJ1-1; D unclear. Germline V gives CDR1 GTSNPN, CDR2 SVGIG (reference sequence). The CDR3 has 13 amino acids. V lost 5 bases and J lost 4, with 14 bases in between. The CDR3 reads CAWGLHAATEAFF. CDR3 sequence (DNA): TGTGCCTGGGGTTTGCACGCGGCCACTGAAGCTTTCTTT.

This clonotype was seen only a few times. The CDR3 loop reads CSARDPGGQETQYF. The CDR3 DNA follows: TGCAGTGCTAGAGATCCAGGGGGTCAAGAGACCCAGTACTTC. This chain joins TRBV20-1 and TRBJ2-5; 7 bases match TRBD1. V was pared by 0 bases and J by 2 bases, with 3 bases of the junction left unmatched. Germline V CDR1 and CDR2: DFQATT, SNEGSKA (reference sequence). This CDR3 comprises 14 residues.

This clonotype was recorded many times. This chain joins TRBV20-1 and TRBJ1-6, with D perhaps TRBD1 (5 bases). Trimming removed 0 bases at V and 5 bases at J, with 20 bases between. The CDR3 loop spans 18 amino acids. The germline V gene encodes CDR1 DFQATT and CDR2 SNEGSKA (reference sequence). DNA of the CDR3: TGCAGTGCTAGAGATCAAAACAAGGACACCAACCATAATTCACCCCTCCACTTT. Its translation is CSARDQNKDTNHNSPLHF.

This clonotype was seen a few times. The gene calls are TRBV20-1 and TRBJ2-1; no clear D. Germline V gene data show CDR1 as DFQATT and CDR2 as SNEGSKA (reference sequence). V was clipped by 4 bases and J by 7 bases, with 14 bases between them. CDR3 size: 13 residues. The CDR3 region has the DNA TGCAGTGCTATAAATCCAGGAAAGAATGAGCAGTTCTTC. This codes for CSAINPGKNEQFF.

CDR3 loop: CASSYQHIDTQYF. The CDR3 region has the DNA TGTGCCAGTAGTTACCAGCACATCGATACGCAGTATTTT. The V gene is TRBV19, the J gene TRBJ2-3; no reliable D call. Germline V gene data show CDR1 as LNHDA and CDR2 as SQIVND (reference sequence). V was trimmed by 5 bases and J by 6 bases, leaving 12 bases between them. The CDR3 totals 13 residues.

V gene TRBV3-1 combines with J gene TRBJ1-1; D not certain. Germline V gene sequence: CDR1 LGHDT, CDR2 YNNKEL (reference sequence). The CDR3 is made up of 13 amino acids. V was clipped by 4 bases and J by 4 bases, with 10 bases between them. CDR3 sequence reads: CASSPRPTTEAFF. In nucleotides, the CDR3 is TGTGCCAGCAGCCCCCGGCCGACCACTGAAGCTTTCTTT.

This clonotype was picked up a small number of times. This chain uses TRBV12-3 or TRBV12-4 with TRBJ2-7, with D perhaps TRBD2 (6 bases). V lost 4 bases to trimming and J lost 4 bases, with 11 bases between them. The CDR3 spans 13 residues. The CDR3 DNA reads as TGTGCCAGCAGTTATAGGAGGGCTTACGAGCAGTACTTC. It translates to CASSYRRAYEQYF.

The CDR3 DNA follows: TGTGCCAGCAGCTTCCCCCGCCTCCGGGACAGGGGTATAGACATTCAGTACTTC. Translating it yields CASSFPRLRDRGIDIQYF. The J gene is TRBJ2-4, the V gene TRBV11-2, with TRBD1 identical over 10 bases. Germline-derived CDR1 and CDR2 are SGHAT and FQNNGV. Trimming took 3 bases from V and 8 from J; bases not matched to a gene: 16. The CDR3 spans 18 residues.

This clonotype occurred many times. The chain recombines TRBV11-3 with TRBJ2-1, with a weak D call TRBD1 (6 bases). The V gene's germline CDR1 is SGHNT and CDR2 YENEEA. Trimming removed 4 bases from V and 4 bases from J, with 38 bases in between. This CDR3 is 23 amino acids long. CDR3 coding DNA: TGTGCCAGCAGCTCGGGACAAGGAAGGGTCCCCGTAGGGTCCCCGAGCTCTTACAATGAGCAGTTCTTC. It translates to CASSSGQGRVPVGSPSSYNEQFF. Combining the CDR3 with reference TRBV11-3 and TRBJ2-1 gives the whole variable domain EAGVVQSPRYKIIEKKQPVAFWCNPISGHNTLYWYLQNLGQGPELLIRYENEEAVDDSQLPKDRFSAERLKGVDSTLKIQPAELGDSAVYLCASSSGQGRVPVGSPSSYNEQFFGPGTRLTVL.

The V and J genes are TRBV5-6 and TRBJ2-1, with D unclear. The length of the CDR3 is 12 residues. Trimming left V 4 bases short and J 5 bases short, with 7 bases between. Looked up from germline, CDR1 is SGHDT and CDR2 is YYEEEE. The DNA for the CDR3 is TGTGCCAGCAGCCGACTGGACAATGAGCAGTTCTTC. It codes for CASSRLDNEQFF.

This clonotype appeared many times. The chain is built from TRBV18 and TRBJ2-3, with a weak D call TRBD2 (5 bases). The CDR3 contains 16 residues. Trimming took off 4 bases at V and 0 bases at J, with 14 bases between the two ends. CDR1 is KGHSH and CDR2 is LQKENI in the germline V gene. The CDR3 sequence is CASSRGAVFSTDTQYF. The DNA of the CDR3 is TGTGCCAGCTCACGTGGAGCGGTTTTTAGCACAGATACGCAGTATTTT.

This clonotype has more than one count but fewer than ten. This chain connects TRBV19 to TRBJ2-7; D may be TRBD1 (6 bases). The CDR3 is made up of 14 amino acids. Trimming cost V 3 bases and J 0 bases, with 9 bases left between them. The germline V gene encodes CDR1 LNHDA and CDR2 SQIVND (reference sequence). The CDR3 here is CASSISTGSYEQYF. CDR3 DNA sequence: TGTGCCAGTAGTATTTCGACAGGCTCCTACGAGCAGTACTTC.

Ten or more counts support this clonotype. The J gene is TRBJ2-3, the V gene TRBV29-1; D not certain. The CDR3 extends over 12 amino acids. The V end was cut by 6 bases, the J end by 3 bases, with 10 bases between. Germline V gives CDR1 SQVTM, CDR2 ANQGSEA. The CDR3 region is CSVLDSTDTQYF. CDR3 DNA sequence: TGCAGCGTCCTCGACTCGACAGATACGCAGTATTTT.

The V and J genes are TRBV5-1 and TRBJ2-1; D is ambiguous. Germline CDR1 is SGHRS and CDR2 is YFSETQ. V shed 4 bases and J shed 1 base, with 9 bases lying between them. This CDR3 has 14 amino acids. CDR3 loop: CASSDAVSYNEQFF. In DNA, the CDR3 is TGCGCCAGCAGCGATGCCGTATCCTACAATGAGCAGTTCTTC.

The chain couples TRBV7-6 to TRBJ2-5, with 9 nucleotides matching TRBD2. With 1 base clipped from V and 3 bases from J, the junction kept 6 bases outside the gene matches. The CDR3 is 16 amino acids. Germline loops: CDR1 SGHVS, CDR2 FNYEAQ. CDR3 in amino acids: CASSLGLAGIKETQYF. The CDR3 coding sequence is TGTGCCAGCAGCTTAGGGCTAGCGGGAATAAAAGAGACCCAGTACTTC.

Written as DNA, the CDR3 is TGTGCCAGCGGGGGCCTTCTTTACAATGAGCAGTTCTTC. Protein: CASGGLLYNEQFF. The chain has TRBV6-5 and TRBJ2-1; a possible D gene is TRBD1 (6 bases). The V gene lost 8 bases and the J gene lost 4 bases, with 12 bases spanning the gap. The CDR3 consists of 13 residues. Per the germline V gene, CDR1 is MNHEY and CDR2 is SVGAGI.